These 3 T cell receptor beta chains were all obtained from the same sample, sequenced in a study of blood T cell repertoires in COVID-19. Only in-frame clones appear in the TCRdb table, and some are missing; sequencing was by immunoSEQ multiplex PCR. The sample includes roughly 87,000 clones, 86% seen only once; the top ten take 8%. The source material was peripheral blood. These receptors all come from a man aged 45-65 years with active COVID-19.

This clone was seen a few times. As DNA, the CDR3 is TGCGCCAGCAGTCGGCCGGGACAGGCCGGAACCGGGGAGCTGTTTTTT. It specifies CASSRPGQAGTGELFF. The gene calls are TRBV23-1 and TRBJ2-2; TRBD1 matches at 8 bases. Being an ORF, TRBV23-1 has a function that is uncertain. The trim removed 4 bases at V and 5 bases at J, leaving 9 bases unmatched. This CDR3 comprises 16 residues.

The chain recombines TRBV6-2 or TRBV6-3 with TRBJ1-5; 8 bases are a match to TRBD1. The trim removed 4 bases at V and 7 bases at J, leaving 6 bases unmatched. CDR3 size: 14 residues. The germline V gene encodes CDR1 MNHEY and CDR2 SVGEGT. This CDR3 reads CASSSRDRRQPQHF. The CDR3 DNA sequence: TGTGCCAGCAGTTCTAGGGACAGGCGACAGCCCCAGCATTTT.

The V gene is TRBV5-4, the J gene TRBJ2-1, with TRBD1 matching 10 bases. The junction had 15 bases not matched to a gene; V was cut back by 0 bases and J by 3 bases. CDR1 is SGHNT, CDR2 YYREEE, per germline (reference sequence). This CDR3 region has 20 residues. The DNA of the CDR3 is TGTGCCAGCAGCTTGGGGTCCCGGGACAGGGGACGAGGCCTCTACAATGAGCAGTTCTTC. This translates into CASSLGSRDRGRGLYNEQFF.